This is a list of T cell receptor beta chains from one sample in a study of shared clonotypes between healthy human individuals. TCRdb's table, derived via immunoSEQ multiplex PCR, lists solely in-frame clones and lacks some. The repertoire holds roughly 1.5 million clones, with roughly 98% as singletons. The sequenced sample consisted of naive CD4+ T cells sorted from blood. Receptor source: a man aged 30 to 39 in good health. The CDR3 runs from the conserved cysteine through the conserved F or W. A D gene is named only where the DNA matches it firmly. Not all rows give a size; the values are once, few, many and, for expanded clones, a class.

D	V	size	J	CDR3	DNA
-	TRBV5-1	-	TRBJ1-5	CASSLAGVVQPQHF	TGCGCCAGCAGCTTGGCTGGGGTTGTTCAGCCCCAGCATTTT
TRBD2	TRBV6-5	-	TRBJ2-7	CASSYMGRGGLREQYF	TGTGCCAGCAGTTACATGGGTCGGGGGGGGTTAAGAGAGCAGTACTTC
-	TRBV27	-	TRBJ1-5	CASSPAPGHKGNQPQHF	TGTGCCAGCAGCCCCGCCCCAGGACACAAGGGCAATCAGCCCCAGCATTTT
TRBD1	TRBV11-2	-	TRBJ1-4	CASSHRTGGEKLFF	TGTGCCAGCAGCCACCGGACAGGGGGTGAAAAACTGTTTTTT
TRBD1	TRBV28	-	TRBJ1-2	CASSSGGQGAYYGYTF	TGTGCCAGCAGTTCGGGGGGACAGGGGGCCTACTATGGCTACACCTTC
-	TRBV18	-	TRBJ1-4	CASSPDRNNEKLFF	TGTGCCAGCTCACCTGACAGAAATAATGAAAAACTGTTTTTT
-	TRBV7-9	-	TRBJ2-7	CASSYYEQYF	TGTGCCAGCAGCTACTACGAGCAGTACTTC
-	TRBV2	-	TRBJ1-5	CASMDRTSNQPQHF	TGTGCCAGCATGGACAGAACTAGCAATCAGCCCCAGCATTTT
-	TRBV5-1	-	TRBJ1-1	CASSLEGSPNTEAFF	TGCGCCAGCAGCTTGGAGGGCAGCCCGAACACTGAAGCTTTCTTT
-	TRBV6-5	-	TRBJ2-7	CASSYRLPLGDEQYF	TGTGCCAGCAGTTACAGGCTCCCGTTGGGGGACGAGCAGTACTTC
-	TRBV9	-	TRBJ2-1	CASSVDPIRWGGNEQFF	TGTGCCAGCAGCGTAGATCCGATTAGGTGGGGTGGCAATGAGCAGTTCTTC
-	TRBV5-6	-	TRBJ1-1	CASSPPWDPNTEAFF	TGTGCCAGCAGCCCCCCTTGGGACCCGAACACTGAAGCTTTCTTT
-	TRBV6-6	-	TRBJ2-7	CASTTQGVAYEQYF	TGTGCCAGCACCACTCAGGGAGTCGCCTACGAGCAGTACTTC
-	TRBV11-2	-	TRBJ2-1	CASSLVWGGGNEQFF	TGTGCCAGCAGCTTAGTCTGGGGAGGGGGCAATGAGCAGTTCTTC
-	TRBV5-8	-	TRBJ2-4	CASSPAGRGIQYF	TGTGCCAGCAGCCCCGCAGGTCGGGGCATTCAGTACTTC
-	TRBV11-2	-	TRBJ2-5	CASSLAGAETQYF	TGTGCCAGCAGCTTAGCGGGAGCTGAGACCCAGTACTTC
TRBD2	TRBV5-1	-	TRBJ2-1	CASSDGTSVFNEQFF	TGCGCCAGCAGCGACGGGACTAGCGTTTTCAATGAGCAGTTCTTC
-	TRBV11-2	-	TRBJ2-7	CASSLVVSRSEQYF	TGTGCCAGCAGCTTAGTGGTCAGTCGGAGCGAGCAGTACTTC
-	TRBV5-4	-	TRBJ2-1	CASSLPVGGMASEQFF	TGTGCCAGCAGCTTGCCCGTCGGCGGGATGGCTAGTGAGCAGTTCTTC
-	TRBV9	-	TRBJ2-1	CASSVSGTSGDEQFF	TGTGCCAGCAGCGTTTCGGGTACTAGTGGCGATGAGCAGTTCTTC
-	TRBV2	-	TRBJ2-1	CASSSLLEQFF	TGTGCCAGCAGTTCGCTCTTGGAGCAGTTCTTC
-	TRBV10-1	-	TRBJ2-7	CASSAGAGHSYEQYF	TGCGCCAGCAGTGCGGGGGCGGGCCACTCCTACGAGCAGTACTTC
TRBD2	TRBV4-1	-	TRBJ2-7	CASSPRGTSGTYEQYF	TGCGCCAGCAGCCCAAGGGGGACTAGCGGGACCTACGAGCAGTACTTC
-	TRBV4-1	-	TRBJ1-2	CASSQDSYGYTF	TGCGCCAGCAGCCAAGATAGCTATGGCTACACCTTC
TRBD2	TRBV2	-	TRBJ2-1	CASGLAGEGEQFF	TGTGCCAGCGGGCTAGCGGGAGAGGGTGAGCAGTTCTTC
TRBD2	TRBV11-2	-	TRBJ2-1	CASRPGLAESNEQFF	TGTGCCAGCAGACCGGGACTAGCGGAGAGTAATGAGCAGTTCTTC
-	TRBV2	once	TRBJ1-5	CASSDVGNQPQHF	TGTGCCAGCAGTGACGTTGGCAATCAGCCCCAGCATTTT
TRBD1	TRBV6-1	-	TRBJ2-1	CASSPRTGGDGEQFF	TGTGCCAGCAGCCCAAGGACAGGGGGGGATGGTGAGCAGTTCTTC
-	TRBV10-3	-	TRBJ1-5	CAIGSRQLNQPQHF	TGTGCCATCGGCTCAAGACAGCTCAATCAGCCCCAGCATTTT
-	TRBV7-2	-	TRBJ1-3	CASSLSPKGSRTEGNTIYF	TGTGCCAGCAGCTTAAGTCCTAAGGGGAGCAGAACCGAAGGAAACACCATATATTTT
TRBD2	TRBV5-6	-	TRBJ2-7	CASSTLAGAYEQYF	TGTGCCAGCAGCACACTAGCGGGGGCCTACGAGCAGTACTTC
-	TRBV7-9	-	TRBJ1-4	CASSLVSPTNEKLFF	TGTGCCAGCAGCTTAGTCAGTCCGACTAATGAAAAACTGTTTTTT
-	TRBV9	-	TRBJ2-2	CASSVSRGVTGELFF	TGTGCCAGCAGCGTATCCAGGGGAGTAACCGGGGAGCTGTTTTTT
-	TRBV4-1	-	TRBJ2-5	CASSQNALALETQYF	TGCGCCAGCAGCCAGAATGCGTTGGCCTTAGAGACCCAGTACTTC
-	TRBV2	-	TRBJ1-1	CASSVFKGWGEAFF	TGTGCCAGCAGTGTATTCAAGGGGTGGGGTGAAGCTTTCTTT
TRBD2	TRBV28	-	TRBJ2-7	CASSFVLRLAGESSYEQYF	TGTGCCAGCAGTTTTGTTTTGCGACTAGCGGGAGAAAGCTCCTACGAGCAGTACTTC
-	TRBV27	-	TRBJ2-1	CASNQRQSSYNEQFF	TGTGCCAGCAACCAGAGACAGAGCTCCTACAATGAGCAGTTCTTC
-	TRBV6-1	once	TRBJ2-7	CASSEQAYEQYF	TGTGCCAGCAGTGAACAAGCCTACGAGCAGTACTTC
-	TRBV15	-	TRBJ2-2	CATSRQGRELFF	TGTGCCACCAGCAGACAGGGCCGGGAGCTGTTTTTT